The subject of this entry is one TCR beta chain. Germline V gene sequence: CDR1 MNHEY, CDR2 SVGAGI. The CDR3 runs to 13 residues. V lost 5 bases to trimming and J lost 3 bases, with 10 bases between them. Here immunoSEQ multiplex PCR was the method, and the copy in TCRdb shows in-frame clones only, minus some. The sample has approximately 49,000 clones, 81% seen once. This entry belongs to a study of blood T cell repertoires in COVID-19. This clonotype was sampled from a woman over 75 with COVID-19, enrolled during active disease. Sequencing was done on a sample of peripheral blood. This chain uses TRBV6-5 with TRBJ1-2; D gene unclear. CDR3 protein: CASSPGGYYGYTF. CDR3 DNA sequence: TGTGCCAGCAGTCCGGGAGGATACTATGGCTACACCTTC.